Included here is one T cell receptor beta chain sequence, with context. Profiling relied on immunoSEQ multiplex PCR, and the TCRdb table lists in-frame clones only, not all of them. Seen here are more than 100,000 clones, 88% observed once, and the top ten hold about 7.9%. Germline V CDR1 and CDR2: LNHDA, SQIVND (reference sequence). The CDR3 consists of 13 residues. Trimming shortened V by 7 bases and J by 0 bases, and 4 bases separated the two germline ends. The data were taken from a study of T cell responses to AZD1222 COVID-19 vaccine. This sample comprised peripheral blood, obtained on day 0 of AZD1222 vaccination. The TCR was taken from an adult in good health. The V gene is TRBV19, the J gene TRBJ2-6; no clear D gene. CDR3 region: CASKLSGANVLTF. CDR3 in DNA: TGTGCCAGTAAGCTCTCTGGGGCCAACGTCCTGACTTTC.